These 5 T cell receptor beta chains were sequenced from one sample in a study of T cell responses to AZD1222 COVID-19 vaccine. Assay used: immunoSEQ multiplex PCR; TCRdb lists only in-frame clones, some missing. This table has 55,000 to 80,000 clones, 80% to 85% appearing once. The sample in question was peripheral blood, obtained on day 0 of AZD1222 vaccination. These receptor sequences come from an adult in good health.

The J gene is TRBJ1-3, the V gene TRBV7-9; possibly TRBD1 for D (6 bases). Germline-derived CDR1 and CDR2 are SEHNR and FQNEAQ (reference sequence). V shed 4 bases and J shed 2 bases, with 12 bases lying between them. The CDR3 runs 15 residues. The CDR3 sequence: CASSSNDRPGNTIYF. CDR3 bases: TGTGCCAGCAGCTCGAATGACAGGCCTGGAAACACCATATATTTT.

The chain has TRBV7-2 and TRBJ2-6; 7 bases agree with TRBD1. Germline-derived CDR1 and CDR2 are SGHTA and FQGNSA. This CDR3 is built from 19 residues. V lost 4 bases to trimming and J lost 4 bases; unmatched junction nucleotides: 16. This chain's CDR3 is CASSSMSRRQGFGANVLTF. CDR3 coding DNA: TGTGCCAGCAGCTCTATGTCTCGACGACAGGGCTTCGGGGCCAACGTCCTGACTTTC.

As concerns this clone: This CDR3 is also generated by other DNA sequences in the sample. This rearrangement joins TRBV28 to TRBJ1-4, with D uncertain. Trimming cost V 3 bases and J 0 bases, with 5 bases left between them. The CDR3 is 14 residues long. CDR1 is MDHEN, CDR2 SYDVKM, per germline. The CDR3 DNA reads TGTGCCAGCAGTTTGGCGACAACTAATGAAAAACTGTTTTTT. It encodes CASSLATTNEKLFF.

The chain employs TRBV29-1 and TRBJ2-7; 12 bases map to TRBD2. This CDR3 comprises 17 residues. V shed 5 bases, J shed 2 bases, and the junction held 13 bases outside the gene matches. Germline V gives CDR1 SQVTM, CDR2 ANQGSEA. CDR3 in DNA: TGCAGCGTTCTTTTTAGAAGCCGGACTAGCGGGACCTACGAGCAGTACTTC. Encoded protein: CSVLFRSRTSGTYEQYF.

This chain uses TRBV6-5 with TRBJ2-7; 8 nucleotides agree with TRBD1. Trimming at V came to 5 bases and at J to 2 bases, leaving 5 bases not matched to a gene. The CDR3 extends over 14 amino acids. Germline V CDR1 and CDR2: MNHEY, SVGAGI. DNA of the CDR3: TGTGCCAGCAGTAACCGGGACAGGACCTACGAGCAGTACTTC. It encodes CASSNRDRTYEQYF.